This T cell receptor (beta chain) was documented in a study of untreated major depressive disorder. The study, taken as a whole, reports: CD4+ T cells from depressed patients used TRBV05-01 (Vbeta 5.1) more often than controls.

As for this clone: No antigen is known for it.

From germline, CDR1 is SGHVS and CDR2 FQNEAQ. This CDR3 is built from 16 residues. The V end was cut by 5 bases, the J end by 0 bases, with 14 bases between. Clones were sequenced by immunoSEQ multiplex PCR, and TCRdb holds only the in-frame ones, with some missing. The sample has roughly 13,000 clones, under 95% seen once; the top ten hold roughly 1.7%. Each depressed patient was matched pairwise with a non-depressed control on sex, age, current smoking status and body mass index. Roughly 29 ml of peripheral blood was collected per donor. The genes are TRBV7-8 and TRBJ1-5; no firm D call. The sequenced sample consisted of CD4+ T cells from PBMCs. The receptor was derived from a woman aged 25 to 45 with major depressive disorder. The CDR3 sequence is CASSKYQHYSNQPQHF. For the CDR3, the DNA is TGTGCCAGCAGCAAATACCAGCATTATAGCAATCAGCCCCAGCATTTT.